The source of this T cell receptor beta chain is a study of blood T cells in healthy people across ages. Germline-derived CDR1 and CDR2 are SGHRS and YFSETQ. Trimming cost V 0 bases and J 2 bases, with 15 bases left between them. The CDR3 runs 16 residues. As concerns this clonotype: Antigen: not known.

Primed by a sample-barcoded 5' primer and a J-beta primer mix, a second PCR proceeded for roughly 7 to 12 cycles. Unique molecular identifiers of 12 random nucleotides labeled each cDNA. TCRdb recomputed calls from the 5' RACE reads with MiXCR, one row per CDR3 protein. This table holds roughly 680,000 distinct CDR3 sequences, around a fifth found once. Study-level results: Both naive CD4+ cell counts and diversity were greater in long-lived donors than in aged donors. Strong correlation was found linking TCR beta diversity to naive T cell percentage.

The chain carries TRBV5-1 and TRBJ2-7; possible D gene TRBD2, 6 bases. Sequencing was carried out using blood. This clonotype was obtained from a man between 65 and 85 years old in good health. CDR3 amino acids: CASSLAGGDRTYEQYF. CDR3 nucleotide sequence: TGCGCCAGCAGCTTGGCTGGAGGGGACCGAACCTACGAGCAGTACTTC.